This entry lists 26 T cell receptor beta chains sequenced from one sample in a study of cytomegalovirus exposure and HLA in healthy donors. The study ran its PCR with 60 Vbeta and 13 Jbeta primers. Data came from immunoSEQ multiplex PCR; TCRdb stores just in-frame clones and leaves some out. Found here are roughly 200,000 clones, about 12% of them singletons; the top ten hold over 6.5%. Sequencing was performed on PBMCs. Receptors were obtained from a middle-aged man in good health and CMV-seropositive.

The sample holds a few counts of this clone. The chain's CDR3 is CASSEGQDYGYTF. The CDR3, as DNA: TGTGCCAGCTCAGAGGGACAGGACTATGGCTACACCTTC. The chain joins TRBV18 to TRBJ1-2, with 8 nucleotides matching TRBD1. The V segment lost 5 bases and the J segment 3 bases; nucleotides outside the gene matches: 2. The CDR3 length is 13 residues. The germline V gene has CDR1 KGHSH and CDR2 LQKENI.

V and J are TRBV7-2 and TRBJ2-4; D perhaps matches TRBD2 (6 bases). The CDR3 has 15 amino acids. Germline-derived CDR1 and CDR2 are SGHTA and FQGNSA. Trimming left V 1 base short and J 2 bases short, with 9 bases between. CDR3 sequence: CASSLGGATKNIQYF. DNA of the CDR3: TGTGCCAGCAGCTTAGGCGGGGCGACCAAAAACATTCAGTACTTC.

This clone was counted ten times or more. The chain is built from TRBV19 and TRBJ1-1; no clear D. This CDR3 comprises 16 residues. Germline V gives CDR1 LNHDA, CDR2 SQIVND (reference sequence). Between the trimmed V and J ends, which lost 3 bases and 3 bases, there was a span of 17 bases. CDR3 sequence: CASSILGGGGYTEAFF. The CDR3 DNA is TGTGCCAGTAGTATTCTCGGCGGCGGAGGTTACACTGAAGCTTTCTTT.

This clone was counted only a few times. The chain uses TRBV2 and TRBJ1-2; D is perhaps TRBD1 (5 bases). From germline, CDR1 is SNHLY and CDR2 FYNNEI. This CDR3 has 15 residues. The ends were cut back, 10 bases at V and 4 bases at J, with 22 bases in the middle. The CDR3 DNA reads TGTGCCACCAAACCATCCGGGGGGACCGGCTATGGCTACACCTTC. It encodes CATKPSGGTGYGYTF.

The chain recombines TRBV7-2 with TRBJ1-2; D uncertain. The CDR3 runs 13 residues. Germline V gene data show CDR1 as SGHTA and CDR2 as FQGNSA. Between the trimmed V and J ends, which lost 5 bases and 1 base, there was a span of 8 bases. CDR3 bases: TGTGCCAGCAGCCCCCCGGGTAACTATGGCTACACCTTC. Its translation is CASSPPGNYGYTF. The complete variable domain, with remaining parts taken from reference TRBV7-2 and TRBJ1-2, reads GAGVSQSPSNKVTEKGKDVELRCDPISGHTALYWYRQSLGQGLEFLIYFQGNSAPDKSGLPSDRFSAERTGGSVSTLTIQRTQQEDSAVYLCASSPPGNYGYTFGSGTRLTVV.

Only a few counts were recorded for this clone. This rearrangement joins TRBV9 to TRBJ2-6, with a weak D call TRBD1 (6 bases). The CDR3 is 18 residues long. Germline lookup yields CDR1 SGDLS and CDR2 YYNGEE. V was clipped by 4 bases and J by 0 bases, with 17 bases between them. CDR3 bases: TGTGCCAGCAGCACCCGCCGGGACACCTTCTCTGGGGCCAACGTCCTGACTTTC. Its translation: CASSTRRDTFSGANVLTF.

The V and J genes are TRBV27 and TRBJ1-1; possibly TRBD1 for D (6 bases). V was trimmed by 11 bases and J by 3 bases, leaving 13 bases between them. Germline V CDR1 and CDR2: MNHEY, SMNVEV (reference sequence). The CDR3 sequence is 12 residues long. In DNA, the CDR3 is TGTGCCGCGGGGAGGGGGGACACTGAAGCTTTCTTT. This gives the protein CAAGRGDTEAFF.

This clone appeared a few times. This sequence joins TRBV11-3 and TRBJ2-3, with no clear D. The CDR3 contains 16 residues. Germline V gene data show CDR1 as SGHNT and CDR2 as YENEEA. The V and J ends lost 0 bases and 4 bases respectively, with 14 bases between them. The CDR3 protein is CASSLDRKTSPDTQYF. CDR3 nucleotide sequence: TGTGCCAGCAGCTTAGATCGAAAGACATCCCCAGATACGCAGTATTTT.

This sequence joins TRBV29-1 and TRBJ1-3, with a tentative D call TRBD1 (5 bases). Germline assignment: CDR1 SQVTM and CDR2 ANQGSEA. This CDR3 is built from 14 residues. Trimming pared 6 bases from V and 12 bases from J, leaving 24 bases between. CDR3 coding DNA: TGCAGCGTCACCGACGACCGGGAGGGGTTTGGCATATATTTT. Amino acids: CSVTDDREGFGIYF.

A few counts support this clone. The chain links TRBV5-6 to TRBJ2-7; no reliable D call. The CDR3 contains 18 residues. V lost 5 bases to trimming and J lost 1 base, with 25 bases between them. CDR1 SGHDT and CDR2 YYEEEE come from the germline V gene. The CDR3 reads CASRKRLHQNPTSYEQYV. CDR3 bases: TGTGCCAGCAGGAAGCGACTCCACCAAAACCCGACTTCCTACGAGCAGTACGTC.

The chain recombines TRBV6-6 with TRBJ1-1; TRBD1 aligns across 7 bases. Germline V lookup: CDR1 MNHNY, CDR2 SVGAGI (reference sequence). The trim removed 5 bases at V and 7 bases at J, leaving 10 bases unmatched. This CDR3 has 14 residues. Written as DNA, the CDR3 is TGTGCCAGCAGTAAGACAGGGCGCCAATATGAAGCTTTCTTT. Its protein product is CASSKTGRQYEAFF.

The CDR3 nucleotides are TGTGCCAGCAGCGTAGGGGCCAGCTCCTATAATTCACCCCTCCACTTT. Translated, it gives CASSVGASSYNSPLHF. The chain is built from TRBV9 and TRBJ1-6; D call uncertain. Germline CDR1 is SGDLS and CDR2 is YYNGEE. V gave up 0 bases and J gave up 0 bases, with 7 bases separating them. The CDR3 runs to 16 residues. Complete variable domain (other parts from reference TRBV9 and TRBJ1-6): DSGVTQTPKHLITATGQRVTLRCSPRSGDLSVYWYQQSLDQGLQFLIQYYNGEERAKGNILERFSAQQFPDLHSELNLSSLELGDSALYFCASSVGASSYNSPLHFGNGTRLTVT.

This rearrangement joins TRBV23-1 to TRBJ2-7; D perhaps matches TRBD1 (6 bases). TRBV23-1 is flagged as an ORF with uncertain function. Trimming stripped 7 bases from V and 0 bases from J, with 10 bases between. CDR3 length equals 13 residues. This chain's CDR3 is CASTGQSSYEQYV. The CDR3 bases are TGCGCCAGCACCGGACAGAGCTCCTACGAGCAGTACGTC.

The chain is built from TRBV2 and TRBJ2-5; 7 nucleotides line up with TRBD2. CDR1 is SNHLY and CDR2 is FYNNEI in the germline V gene. The V gene end was trimmed by 0 bases and the J gene end by 2 bases; junction bases not matched to a gene: 6. The CDR3 totals 16 residues. Written as DNA, the CDR3 is TGTGCCAGCAGTGAAGCGTTGGGGGGGATACAAGAGACCCAGTACTTC. Amino acids: CASSEALGGIQETQYF.

The chain uses TRBV11-3 and TRBJ2-2; the match to TRBD2 covers 13 bases. The CDR3 sequence is 15 residues long. Germline assignment: CDR1 SGHNT and CDR2 YENEEA. J gave up 6 bases and V 4 bases, and 2 bases lay outside the gene matches. The CDR3 DNA is TGTGCCAGCAGCTCCGGACTAGCGGGAGCCGGGGAGCTGTTTTTT. It encodes CASSSGLAGAGELFF.

This clone has a handful of counts. V is TRBV5-1 and J is TRBJ1-2; tentatively, D is TRBD1 (6 bases). Trimming removed 0 bases at V and 6 bases at J, with 21 bases between. The germline gives CDR1 SGHRS, CDR2 YFSETQ. The CDR3 loop spans 17 amino acids. The CDR3 nucleotides read TGCGCCAGCAGCTTGGCTATCTCAGGGGATCGATTCCATGGCTACACCTTC. It specifies CASSLAISGDRFHGYTF.

For this clone: One end of the junction does not line up with germline, which may come from a read error. V is TRBV7-9 and J is TRBJ1-3; D is unclear. The CDR3 is 15 residues long. Germline values: CDR1 SEHNR, CDR2 FQNEAQ (reference sequence). DNA for the CDR3: TGTGCCAGCAGCTTAGGGGCAGCCCCTGGAAACAACATATATTTT. This gives the protein CASSLGAAPGNNIYF. Together with reference TRBV7-9 and TRBJ1-3, the CDR3 gives the full variable domain: DTGVSQNPRHKITKRGQNVTFRCDPISEHNRLYWYRQTLGQGPEFLTYFQNEAQLEKSRLLSDRFSAERPKGSFSTLEIQRTEQGDSAMYLCASSLGAAPGNNIYFGEGSWLTVV.

This rearrangement joins TRBV2 to TRBJ2-7, with 8 bases matching TRBD2. This CDR3 has 16 amino acids. From germline, CDR1 is SNHLY and CDR2 FYNNEI. With V trimmed by 2 bases and J by 5 bases, 11 bases remained unmatched. The CDR3 protein is CASSEFGAGGRNEQYF. In DNA, the CDR3 is TGTGCCAGCAGTGAATTTGGTGCTGGCGGGAGGAACGAGCAGTACTTC.

This clone has more than one count but fewer than ten. The chain employs TRBV19 and TRBJ1-1; the D gene is possibly TRBD1 (6 bases). The germline CDR1 and CDR2 sequences are LNHDA and SQIVND (reference sequence). This CDR3 contains 15 residues. V was pared by 3 bases and J by 4 bases, with 15 bases between. CDR3 in amino acids: CASSIQGTGATEAFF. The CDR3 nucleotides are TGTGCCAGTAGTATTCAGGGGACGGGCGCCACTGAAGCTTTCTTT.

This clone has a handful of counts. The V gene is TRBV10-3, the J gene TRBJ2-7, with 9 nucleotides matching TRBD2. The CDR3 contains 14 residues. The ends lost 0 bases at V and 4 bases at J; junction bases unmatched: 1. Germline V gives CDR1 ENHRY, CDR2 SYGVKD. CDR3 residues: CAISESSGGYEQYF. In nucleotides, the CDR3 is TGTGCCATCAGTGAGTCTAGCGGGGGTTACGAGCAGTACTTC.

This clone was seen more than once but under ten times. The rearrangement uses TRBV10-3 and TRBJ2-5, with 11 bases that match TRBD2. This CDR3 region has 13 residues. V shed 9 bases and J 5 bases; nucleotides not matched to a gene: 5. From germline, CDR1 is ENHRY and CDR2 SYGVKD. CDR3 DNA sequence: TGTGCCATTAGCGGGGGGGCAAAGGAGACCCAGTACTTC. As protein: CAISGGAKETQYF.

The rearrangement links TRBV27 to TRBJ1-1; a weak D match, TRBD1 (5 bases). This CDR3 spans 12 amino acids. Trimming pared 10 bases from V and 5 bases from J, leaving 14 bases between. The germline gives CDR1 MNHEY, CDR2 SMNVEV (reference sequence). The CDR3 protein is CANKSGGTEAFF. For the CDR3, the DNA is TGTGCCAACAAGAGCGGGGGAACTGAAGCTTTCTTT.

This clone was observed many times. The chain couples TRBV5-4 to TRBJ2-4; D unresolved. V shed 5 bases and J shed 5 bases, with 17 bases lying between them. The CDR3 totals 15 residues. The germline gives CDR1 SGHNT, CDR2 YYREEE (reference sequence). The CDR3: CASSLSMGPQNIQYF. The DNA of the CDR3 is TGTGCCAGCAGTTTGTCCATGGGCCCCCAAAACATTCAGTACTTC.

In this sample, this clone turned up a few times. The chain combines TRBV5-5 with TRBJ2-1; the D gene is possibly TRBD1 (5 bases). Between the trimmed V and J ends, which lost 5 bases and 7 bases, there was a span of 10 bases. CDR3 size: 12 residues. Per the germline V gene, CDR1 is SGHKS and CDR2 is YYEKEE (reference sequence). The CDR3 protein is CASSFRGNEQFF. CDR3 coding DNA: TGTGCCAGCAGTTTTAGGGGTAATGAGCAGTTCTTC.

A few counts support this clone. The CDR3 bases are TGTGCCAGCAGGCGACAGGGGGCGGGTGGCTACACCTTC. It is translated as CASRRQGAGGYTF. The chain joins TRBV28 to TRBJ1-2, with 10 nucleotides matching TRBD1. The CDR3 loop spans 13 amino acids. After removal of 6 bases from V and 7 bases from J, the junction contained 5 bases not matched to a gene. CDR1 is MDHEN and CDR2 is SYDVKM in the germline V gene.

The chain recombines TRBV6-1 with TRBJ1-4; D perhaps matches TRBD1 (6 bases). Trimming cost V 6 bases and J 2 bases, with 13 bases left between them. This CDR3 has 15 amino acids. The germline CDR1 and CDR2 sequences are MNHNS and SASEGT. The CDR3 protein is CASRTTGSTNEKLFF. In nucleotides, the CDR3 is TGTGCCAGCAGGACTACAGGGAGCACTAATGAAAAACTGTTTTTT.